The rows below give T cell receptor beta chains drawn from one sample of a study of T cell clones after liver transplantation. TCRdb keeps only in-frame clones here, not all; method: immunoSEQ multiplex PCR. The table includes 85,000 to 130,000 clones, roughly four fifths detected once. This specimen was CD4+ T cells from blood, taken before liver transplant. All receptors derive from a human donor who received a liver transplant. Both conserved end residues are part of each CDR3. The order of the fields is J gene, V gene, clone size, D gene, CDR3 protein, CDR3 DNA. A D gene is named only where the DNA matches it firmly. Clone size is stated in some rows and not others, as once, few, many or a class when expanded.

j_call: TRBJ2-1; v_call: TRBV10-1; clone_size: .; d_call: TRBD2; cdr3_aa: CASSESQAGVNNEQFF; cdr3_nt: TGCGCCAGCAGTGAGTCGCAAGCGGGGGTCAACAATGAGCAGTTCTTC
j_call: TRBJ1-2; v_call: TRBV19; clone_size: .; d_call: TRBD1; cdr3_aa: CASSIDHRGSYTF; cdr3_nt: TGTGCCAGTAGTATAGATCACAGGGGTAGCTACACCTTC
j_call: TRBJ2-6; v_call: TRBV19; clone_size: .; d_call: .; cdr3_aa: CASSRRSSGANVLTF; cdr3_nt: TGTGCCAGTAGCAGACGGAGCTCTGGGGCCAACGTCCTGACTTTC
j_call: TRBJ1-5; v_call: TRBV5-1; clone_size: .; d_call: .; cdr3_aa: CASSPGGYSNQPQHF; cdr3_nt: TGCGCCAGCAGCCCTGGCGGGTACAGCAATCAGCCCCAGCATTTT
j_call: TRBJ1-1; v_call: TRBV10-1; clone_size: .; d_call: TRBD1; cdr3_aa: CASSATTGDTEAFF; cdr3_nt: TGCGCCAGCAGTGCTACCACAGGGGACACTGAAGCTTTCTTT
j_call: TRBJ1-2; v_call: TRBV6-5; clone_size: .; d_call: .; cdr3_aa: CASSRGSGLHHGYTF; cdr3_nt: TGTGCCAGCAGCCGCGGGAGCGGATTACACCATGGCTACACCTTC
j_call: TRBJ1-1; v_call: TRBV6-1; clone_size: .; d_call: TRBD1; cdr3_aa: CASSDRGQGGNRNTEAFF; cdr3_nt: TGTGCCAGCAGTGACAGAGGACAGGGGGGGAACCGGAACACTGAAGCTTTCTTT
j_call: TRBJ2-5; v_call: TRBV4-1; clone_size: .; d_call: .; cdr3_aa: CASSQDRRTGQGETQYF; cdr3_nt: TGCGCCAGCAGCCAAGATAGGCGAACAGGGCAGGGGGAGACCCAGTACTTC
j_call: TRBJ2-7; v_call: TRBV5-1; clone_size: .; d_call: .; cdr3_aa: CASSLTKGTNSYEQYF; cdr3_nt: TGCGCCAGCAGTTTGACTAAGGGGACGAATTCCTACGAGCAGTACTTC
j_call: TRBJ2-6; v_call: TRBV29-1; clone_size: .; d_call: .; cdr3_aa: CSVTGRAGANVLTF; cdr3_nt: TGCAGCGTTACAGGGCGCGCTGGGGCCAACGTCCTGACTTTC
j_call: TRBJ1-2; v_call: TRBV7-3; clone_size: .; d_call: .; cdr3_aa: CASSFLGGDPSGYTF; cdr3_nt: TGTGCCAGCAGCTTCCTCGGAGGGGACCCGTCGGGCTACACCTTC
j_call: TRBJ2-7; v_call: TRBV4-1; clone_size: .; d_call: TRBD1; cdr3_aa: CASSTQAGTGGYEQYF; cdr3_nt: TGCGCCAGCAGCACCCAGGCCGGGACAGGGGGTTACGAGCAGTACTTC
j_call: TRBJ2-2; v_call: TRBV6-1; clone_size: .; d_call: TRBD1; cdr3_aa: CASTPGQPNTGELFF; cdr3_nt: TGTGCCAGCACTCCGGGACAGCCGAACACCGGGGAGCTGTTTTTT
j_call: TRBJ2-5; v_call: TRBV2; clone_size: once; d_call: .; cdr3_aa: CASRTIGPTPTQYF; cdr3_nt: TGTGCCAGCCGAACCATTGGCCCTACGCCCACCCAGTACTTC
j_call: TRBJ2-1; v_call: TRBV2; clone_size: .; d_call: TRBD2; cdr3_aa: CASSRLAGVGEQFF; cdr3_nt: TGTGCCAGCAGTCGACTAGCGGGAGTGGGTGAGCAGTTCTTC
j_call: TRBJ2-2; v_call: TRBV18; clone_size: .; d_call: .; cdr3_aa: CASSPLENTGELFF; cdr3_nt: TGTGCCAGCTCACCTTTGGAGAACACCGGGGAGCTGTTTTTT
j_call: TRBJ2-7; v_call: TRBV28; clone_size: .; d_call: .; cdr3_aa: CASSSGGPYEQYF; cdr3_nt: TGTGCCAGCAGCTCAGGAGGGCCTTACGAGCAGTACTTC
j_call: TRBJ2-2; v_call: TRBV5-1; clone_size: once; d_call: TRBD2; cdr3_aa: CASIAGAGTGELFF; cdr3_nt: TGCGCCAGCATAGCGGGGGCAGGGACCGGGGAGCTGTTTTTT
j_call: TRBJ1-4; v_call: TRBV30; clone_size: few; d_call: .; cdr3_aa: CAWRQHNEKLFF; cdr3_nt: TGTGCCTGGCGACAGCATAATGAAAAACTGTTTTTT
j_call: TRBJ2-1; v_call: TRBV6-4; clone_size: .; d_call: TRBD2; cdr3_aa: CASSDSRLAGGAYNEQFF; cdr3_nt: TGTGCCAGCAGTGACTCGAGGCTAGCGGGGGGGGCTTACAATGAGCAGTTCTTC
j_call: TRBJ1-5; v_call: TRBV19; clone_size: .; d_call: TRBD1; cdr3_aa: CASSQGGSQPQHF; cdr3_nt: TGTGCCAGTAGTCAGGGGGGGAGTCAGCCCCAGCATTTT
j_call: TRBJ1-5; v_call: TRBV7-9; clone_size: .; d_call: .; cdr3_aa: CASSLELTGLGNQPQHF; cdr3_nt: TGTGCCAGCAGCTTAGAGTTGACAGGTCTGGGCAATCAGCCCCAGCATTTT
j_call: TRBJ2-7; v_call: TRBV7-8; clone_size: .; d_call: .; cdr3_aa: CASSLSAGTYEQYF; cdr3_nt: TGTGCCAGCAGCTTAAGTGCAGGTACCTACGAGCAGTACTTC
j_call: TRBJ1-1; v_call: TRBV13; clone_size: .; d_call: .; cdr3_aa: CASSLVAPSNTEAFF; cdr3_nt: TGTGCCAGCAGCTTAGTAGCCCCATCGAACACTGAAGCTTTCTTT
j_call: TRBJ1-5; v_call: TRBV6-4; clone_size: .; d_call: .; cdr3_aa: CASSPSGNQPQHF; cdr3_nt: TGTGCCAGCAGCCCGTCTGGCAATCAGCCCCAGCATTTT
j_call: TRBJ1-5; v_call: TRBV6-1; clone_size: .; d_call: .; cdr3_aa: CASSERRDQPQHF; cdr3_nt: TGTGCCAGCAGTGAACGGCGGGATCAGCCCCAGCATTTT
j_call: TRBJ2-2; v_call: TRBV28; clone_size: .; d_call: .; cdr3_aa: CASSLGGGTGELFF; cdr3_nt: TGTGCCAGCTCCCTAGGAGGGGGCACCGGGGAGCTGTTTTTT
j_call: TRBJ1-2; v_call: TRBV19; clone_size: .; d_call: TRBD1; cdr3_aa: CASGDRGGNYGYTF; cdr3_nt: TGTGCCAGCGGGGACAGGGGTGGGAACTATGGCTACACCTTC
j_call: TRBJ1-4; v_call: TRBV13; clone_size: .; d_call: .; cdr3_aa: CASSPRGGTNEKLFF; cdr3_nt: TGTGCCAGCAGCCCACGTGGGGGCACTAATGAAAAACTGTTTTTT